The present entry profiles one TCR beta chain with its context. These data belong to a study of control samples from healthy donors and cancer patients. Measured with immunoSEQ multiplex PCR; TCRdb has only the in-frame clones, and not every one. The sample has 100,000 or so clones; about 88% are singletons. Trimming took off 2 bases at V and 6 bases at J, with 13 bases between the two ends. This CDR3 region has 14 residues. Germline CDR1 reads SGHAT; CDR2 reads FQNNGV. Sequencing was carried out using blood. The TCR was taken from a woman aged 50 to 60 in good health. The gene calls are TRBV11-2 and TRBJ1-1, with D possibly being TRBD1 (5 bases). DNA of the CDR3: TGTGCCAGCAGCTTATCCGGGGGGGGAGCTGAAGCTTTCTTT. Translating it yields CASSLSGGGAEAFF. Drawing the rest from reference TRBV11-2 and TRBJ1-1, the complete variable domain is EAGVAQSPRYKIIEKRQSVAFWCNPISGHATLYWYQQILGQGPKLLIQFQNNGVVDDSQLPKDRFSAERLKGVDSTLKIQPAKLEDSAVYLCASSLSGGGAEAFFGQGTRLTVV.